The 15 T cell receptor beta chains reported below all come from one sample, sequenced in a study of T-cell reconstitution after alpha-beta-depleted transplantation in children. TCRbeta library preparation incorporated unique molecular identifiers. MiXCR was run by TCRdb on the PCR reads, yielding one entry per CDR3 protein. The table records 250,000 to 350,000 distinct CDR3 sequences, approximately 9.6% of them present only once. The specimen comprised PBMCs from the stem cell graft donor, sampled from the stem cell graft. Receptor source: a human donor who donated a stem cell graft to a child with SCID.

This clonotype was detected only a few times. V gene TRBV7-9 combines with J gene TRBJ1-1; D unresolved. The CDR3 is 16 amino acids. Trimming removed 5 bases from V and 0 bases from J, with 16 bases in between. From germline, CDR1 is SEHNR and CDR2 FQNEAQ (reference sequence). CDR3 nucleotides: TGTGCCAGCAGCCCCCGAGGAGGGATTATGAACACTGAAGCTTTCTTT. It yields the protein CASSPRGGIMNTEAFF.

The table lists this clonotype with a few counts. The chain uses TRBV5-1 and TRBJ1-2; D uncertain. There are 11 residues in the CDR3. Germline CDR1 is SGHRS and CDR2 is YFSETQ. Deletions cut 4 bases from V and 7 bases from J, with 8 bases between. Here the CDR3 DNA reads TGCGCCAGCAGCCCGGGCGGTGGCTACACCTTC. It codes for CASSPGGGYTF.

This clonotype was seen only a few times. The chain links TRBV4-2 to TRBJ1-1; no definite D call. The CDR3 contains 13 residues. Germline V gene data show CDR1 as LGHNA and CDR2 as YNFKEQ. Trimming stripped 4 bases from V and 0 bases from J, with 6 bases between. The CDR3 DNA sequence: TGTGCCAGCAGCCGCCCCATGAACACTGAAGCTTTCTTT. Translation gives CASSRPMNTEAFF.

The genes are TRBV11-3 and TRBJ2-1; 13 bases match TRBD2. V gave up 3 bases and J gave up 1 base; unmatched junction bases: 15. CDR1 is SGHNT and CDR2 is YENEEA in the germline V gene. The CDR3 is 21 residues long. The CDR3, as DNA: TGTGCCAGCAGCTTCCCCACAATTCGGACTAGCGGGGGCCTATCCTACAATGAGCAGTTCTTC. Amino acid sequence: CASSFPTIRTSGGLSYNEQFF.

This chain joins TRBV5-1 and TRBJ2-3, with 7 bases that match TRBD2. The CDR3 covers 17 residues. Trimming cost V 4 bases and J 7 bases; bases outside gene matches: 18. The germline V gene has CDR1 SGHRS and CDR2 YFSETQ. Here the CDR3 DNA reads TGCGCCAGCAGCGCCACGACTAGCCGTGAGAGCCCGAATACGCAGTATTTT. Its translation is CASSATTSRESPNTQYF.

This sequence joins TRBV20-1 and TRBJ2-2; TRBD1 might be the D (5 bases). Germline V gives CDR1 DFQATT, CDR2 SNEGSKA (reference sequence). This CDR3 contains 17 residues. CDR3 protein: CCSSPTPTVSNTGELFF. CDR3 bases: TGCTGTTCTAGTCCTACTCCGACAGTCTCGAACACCGGGGAGCTGTTTTTT.

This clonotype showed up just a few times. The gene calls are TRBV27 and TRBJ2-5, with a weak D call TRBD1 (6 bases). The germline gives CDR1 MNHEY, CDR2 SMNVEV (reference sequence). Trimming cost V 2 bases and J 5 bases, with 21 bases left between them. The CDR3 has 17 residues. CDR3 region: CASSLRPGQGFVETQYF. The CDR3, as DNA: TGTGCCAGCAGTTTAAGACCGGGGCAGGGGTTTGTCGAGACCCAGTACTTC.

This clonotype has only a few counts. This CDR3 reads CASSQRPGRMQETQYF. As DNA, the CDR3 is TGCGCCAGCAGCCAGCGCCCGGGACGGATGCAAGAGACCCAGTACTTC. The rearrangement links TRBV4-1 to TRBJ2-5, with D possibly called TRBD1 or TRBD2 (5 bases each). Germline values: CDR1 MGHRA, CDR2 YSYEKL. The V gene lost 3 bases and the J gene lost 2 bases, with 16 bases spanning the gap. The CDR3 runs 16 residues.

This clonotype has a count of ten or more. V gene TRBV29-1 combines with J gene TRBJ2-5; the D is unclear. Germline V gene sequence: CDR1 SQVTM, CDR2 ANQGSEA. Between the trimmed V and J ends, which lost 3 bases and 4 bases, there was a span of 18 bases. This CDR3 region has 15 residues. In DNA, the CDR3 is TGCAGCGTTGACCCCTCAGTGGGGATTGGAGAGACCCAGTACTTC. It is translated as CSVDPSVGIGETQYF.

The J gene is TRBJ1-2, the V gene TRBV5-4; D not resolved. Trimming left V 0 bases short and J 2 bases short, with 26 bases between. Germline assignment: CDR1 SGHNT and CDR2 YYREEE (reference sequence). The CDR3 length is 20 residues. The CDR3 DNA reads TGTGCCAGCAGCTTGGTTGTCAGCCCAACTATGGCTACCTCAAACTATGGCTACACCTTC. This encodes CASSLVVSPTMATSNYGYTF.

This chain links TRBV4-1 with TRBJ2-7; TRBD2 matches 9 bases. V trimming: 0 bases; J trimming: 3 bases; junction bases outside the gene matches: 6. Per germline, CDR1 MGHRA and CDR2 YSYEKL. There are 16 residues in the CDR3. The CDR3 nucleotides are TGCGCCAGCAGCCAAGATCCGCGGCGGGGGGGCTACGAGCAGTACTTC. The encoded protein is CASSQDPRRGGYEQYF.

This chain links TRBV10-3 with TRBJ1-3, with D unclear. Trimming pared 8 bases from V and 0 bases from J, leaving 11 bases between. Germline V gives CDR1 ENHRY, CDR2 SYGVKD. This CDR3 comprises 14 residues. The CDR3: CAIGDSNSGNTIYF. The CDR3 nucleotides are TGTGCCATCGGAGACTCTAACTCTGGAAACACCATATATTTT.

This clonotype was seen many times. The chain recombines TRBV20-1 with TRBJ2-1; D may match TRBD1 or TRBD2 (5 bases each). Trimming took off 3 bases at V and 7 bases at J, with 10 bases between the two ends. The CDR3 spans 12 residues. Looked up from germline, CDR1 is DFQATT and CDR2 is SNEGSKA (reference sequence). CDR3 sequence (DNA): TGCAGTGCTAGTCAGGGACCGAATGAGCAGTTCTTC. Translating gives CSASQGPNEQFF.

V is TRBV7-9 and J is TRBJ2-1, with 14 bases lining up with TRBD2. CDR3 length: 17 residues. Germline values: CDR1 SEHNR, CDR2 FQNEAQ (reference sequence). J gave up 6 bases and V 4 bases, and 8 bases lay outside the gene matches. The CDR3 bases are TGTGCCAGCAGCTCCCGACTAGCGGGGGGGCCACGCAATGAGCAGTTCTTC. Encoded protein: CASSSRLAGGPRNEQFF.

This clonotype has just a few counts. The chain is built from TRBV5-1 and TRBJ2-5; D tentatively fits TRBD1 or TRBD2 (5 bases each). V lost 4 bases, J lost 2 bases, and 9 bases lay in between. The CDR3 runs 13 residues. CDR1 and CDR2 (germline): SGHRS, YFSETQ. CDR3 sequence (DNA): TGCGCCAGCAGCCGAGGGGCTCAAGAGACCCAGTACTTC. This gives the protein CASSRGAQETQYF. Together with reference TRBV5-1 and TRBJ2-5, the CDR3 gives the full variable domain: KAGVTQTPRYLIKTRGQQVTLSCSPISGHRSVSWYQQTPGQGLQFLFEYFSETQRNKGNFPGRFSGRQFSNSRSEMNVSTLELGDSALYLCASSRGAQETQYFGPGTRLLVL.